The next 7 T cell receptor beta chains were all read from a single sample in a study of response to subunit inactivated influenza vaccine. TCRdb reprocessed the RT-PCR reads with MiXCR, giving one entry per CDR3 protein. The sample shows hundreds of thousands of distinct CDR3 sequences, 16% of them seen only once. The material was CD4+ T cells sorted from PBMCs, obtained approximately 25 months after vaccination. Receptor source: a man between 45 and 75 years old who received an inactivated influenza vaccine.

The chain employs TRBV28 and TRBJ1-4; D may be TRBD1 (5 bases). CDR1 is MDHEN and CDR2 is SYDVKM in the germline V gene. The length of the CDR3 is 13 residues. Trimming left V 10 bases short and J 7 bases short, with 16 bases between. The CDR3 DNA is TGTGCCACCGGGGGGGGTATAGGTGAAAAACTGTTTTTT. As protein: CATGGGIGEKLFF.

This clonotype was observed a handful of times. This chain connects TRBV6-1 to TRBJ2-3; a possible D gene is TRBD1 (7 bases). Trimming stripped 8 bases from V and 0 bases from J, with 12 bases between. The CDR3 runs 14 residues. Germline CDR1 MNHNS, CDR2 SASEGT. The CDR3 loop is CASGRTGSTDTQYF. Here the CDR3 DNA reads TGTGCCAGCGGGAGGACAGGTAGCACAGATACGCAGTATTTT.

Many counts were recorded for this clonotype. Here the CDR3 reads CASSSTPRVTEAFF. The CDR3 DNA is TGCGCCAGCAGTAGTACCCCTCGGGTTACTGAAGCTTTCTTT. The gene calls are TRBV5-1 and TRBJ1-1; the D is unclear. CDR1 and CDR2 from the germline V gene are SGHRS and YFSETQ. The CDR3 has 14 residues. V was shortened by 5 bases and J by 5 bases, with 16 bases between the two germline ends. The full variable domain, completed using reference TRBV5-1 and TRBJ1-1, is KAGVTQTPRYLIKTRGQQVTLSCSPISGHRSVSWYQQTPGQGLQFLFEYFSETQRNKGNFPGRFSGRQFSNSRSEMNVSTLELGDSALYLCASSSTPRVTEAFFGQGTRLTVV.

This clonotype was seen a few times. The V call is TRBV4-2, the J call TRBJ2-1; D remains unclear. The CDR3 is made up of 15 amino acids. CDR1 and CDR2 (germline): LGHNA, YNFKEQ. The germline V and J ends were trimmed by 3 bases and 6 bases, with 15 bases remaining between them. CDR3 bases: TGTGCCAGCAGCCACACTGCTTTGGATGGCAATGAGCAGTTCTTC. It is translated as CASSHTALDGNEQFF.

The chain is built from TRBV5-1 and TRBJ2-2, with TRBD1 as a possible D gene (5 bases). This CDR3 is built from 14 residues. The V gene lost 5 bases and the J gene lost 3 bases, with 11 bases spanning the gap. CDR1 SGHRS and CDR2 YFSETQ come from the germline V gene. The CDR3 DNA follows: TGCGCCAGCAGTGTCAGGGCAGACACCGGGGAGCTGTTTTTT. It is translated as CASSVRADTGELFF. Full variable domain (outside the CDR3, taken from reference TRBV5-1 and TRBJ2-2): KAGVTQTPRYLIKTRGQQVTLSCSPISGHRSVSWYQQTPGQGLQFLFEYFSETQRNKGNFPGRFSGRQFSNSRSEMNVSTLELGDSALYLCASSVRADTGELFFGEGSRLTVL.

This clonotype has only a few counts. The chain carries TRBV5-1 and TRBJ2-5, with 11 bases fitting TRBD2. J gave up 2 bases and V 4 bases, and 4 bases lay outside the gene matches. The CDR3 length is 15 residues. The V gene's germline CDR1 is SGHRS and CDR2 YFSETQ. CDR3 DNA: TGCGCCAGCAGCCCGGGACTAGCGGTACAAGAGACCCAGTACTTC. Translated: CASSPGLAVQETQYF.

This clonotype was seen a handful of times. The rearrangement links TRBV27 to TRBJ2-2, with D unresolved. Germline values: CDR1 MNHEY, CDR2 SMNVEV (reference sequence). CDR3 length: 11 residues. The V end was cut by 4 bases, the J end by 9 bases, with 6 bases between. The DNA for the CDR3 is TGTGCCAGCAGTTCTACACGGGAGCTGTTTTTT. Its translation: CASSSTRELFF.